These 8 T cell receptor beta chains originate from one sample sequenced in a study of blood T cell repertoires in COVID-19. TCRdb's copy holds only in-frame clones and misses some; the assay was immunoSEQ multiplex PCR. Among roughly 70,000 clones listed, approximately 77% were seen once. Input material: peripheral blood. The source of these receptors is a man between 65 and 85 years old with COVID-19, enrolled during active disease.

The V and J genes are TRBV5-1 and TRBJ2-6; no definite D call. This CDR3 has 15 residues. V was pared by 2 bases and J by 0 bases, with 6 bases between. The germline gives CDR1 SGHRS, CDR2 YFSETQ. The CDR3 nucleotides are TGCGCCAGCAGCTTACAGAGCTCTGGGGCCAACGTCCTGACTTTC. Translating gives CASSLQSSGANVLTF.

CDR3 sequence reads: CASSDPGQGLSYEQYF. In DNA, the CDR3 is TGTGCCAGCAGCGATCCGGGACAGGGTCTATCCTACGAGCAGTACTTC. The chain joins TRBV25-1 to TRBJ2-7, with TRBD1 matching 9 bases. After removal of 6 bases from V and 1 base from J, the junction contained 10 bases not matched to a gene. The V gene's germline CDR1 is MGHDK and CDR2 SYGVNS. CDR3 length: 16 residues.

The CDR3 spells CASTGGGSGYTF. CDR3 coding DNA: TGTGCCAGCACGGGCGGGGGCAGTGGCTACACCTTC. The V call is TRBV7-9, the J call TRBJ1-2; a possible D gene is TRBD1 (6 bases). CDR1 and CDR2 from the germline V gene are SEHNR and FQNEAQ (reference sequence). This CDR3 spans 12 amino acids. Trimming cost V 7 bases and J 7 bases, with 13 bases left between them. Supplemented by reference TRBV7-9 and TRBJ1-2, the full variable domain reads DTGVSQNPRHKITKRGQNVTFRCDPISEHNRLYWYRQTLGQGPEFLTYFQNEAQLEKSRLLSDRFSAERPKGSFSTLEIQRTEQGDSAMYLCASTGGGSGYTFGSGTRLTVV.

CDR3 bases: TGTGCCAGCAGCTTGGGGGACAGGGAGGGTTCACCCCTCCACTTT. Translating gives CASSLGDREGSPLHF. The chain joins TRBV7-9 to TRBJ1-6; the match to TRBD1 covers 9 bases. Germline V gene data show CDR1 as SEHNR and CDR2 as FQNEAQ (reference sequence). This CDR3 has 15 amino acids. Trimming removed 3 bases from V and 9 bases from J; junction bases left unmatched: 6. The full variable domain, its missing parts supplied by reference TRBV7-9 and TRBJ1-6, is DTGVSQNPRHKITKRGQNVTFRCDPISEHNRLYWYRQTLGQGPEFLTYFQNEAQLEKSRLLSDRFSAERPKGSFSTLEIQRTEQGDSAMYLCASSLGDREGSPLHFGNGTRLTVT.

Only one count was recorded for this clone. The chain recombines TRBV4-2 with TRBJ1-2, with TRBD1 as a possible D gene (5 bases). The CDR3 runs 13 residues. CDR1 is LGHNA, CDR2 YNFKEQ, per germline. The V end was cut by 0 bases, the J end by 5 bases, with 7 bases between. The CDR3 nucleotides are TGTGCCAGCAGCCAAGAAACAGGTTATGGCTACACCTTC. Encoded protein: CASSQETGYGYTF.

The V call is TRBV4-1, the J call TRBJ2-2, with 9 bases lining up with TRBD1. From germline, CDR1 is MGHRA and CDR2 YSYEKL. The CDR3 consists of 17 residues. V was clipped by 5 bases and J by 1 base; unmatched bases: 8. The CDR3 DNA reads TGCGCCAGCAGCAGGGCGGGACAGGGAGTGAACACCGGGGAGCTGTTTTTT. Its translation: CASSRAGQGVNTGELFF.

V is TRBV29-1 and J is TRBJ1-5; no firm D call. Germline V CDR1 and CDR2: SQVTM, ANQGSEA. This CDR3 comprises 13 residues. Trimming cost V 2 bases and J 4 bases, with 9 bases left between them. This CDR3 reads CSVEWAENQPQHF. CDR3 DNA sequence: TGCAGCGTTGAATGGGCAGAAAATCAGCCCCAGCATTTT. The variable domain in full, with the rest retrieved from reference TRBV29-1 and TRBJ1-5, is SAVISQKPSRDICQRGTSLTIQCQVDSQVTMMFWYRQQPGQSLTLIATANQGSEATYESGFVIDKFPISRPNLTFSTLTVSNMSPEDSSIYLCSVEWAENQPQHFGDGTRLSIL.

As DNA, the CDR3 is TGTGCCAGCAGCTACTCCCTAGAAGCCGGGGAGCTGTTTTTT. Translation: CASSYSLEAGELFF. The gene calls are TRBV5-6 and TRBJ2-2; D gene ambiguous. Deletions cut 3 bases from V and 6 bases from J, with 12 bases between. The CDR3 has 14 residues. Germline V gene lookup returns CDR1 SGHDT and CDR2 YYEEEE.